Listed here are 28 T cell receptor beta chains from one sample, sequenced in a study of blood T cell repertoires in COVID-19. Profiling relied on immunoSEQ multiplex PCR, and the TCRdb table lists in-frame clones only, not all of them. The sample has over 100,000 clones, 70% to 90% seen once. The sequencing sample was made of peripheral blood. The receptors stem from a human donor in a cohort sampled during active COVID-19.

This sequence joins TRBV24-1 and TRBJ2-1; 11 bases map to TRBD2. The CDR3 loop spans 17 amino acids. V lost 7 bases, J lost 6 bases, and 13 bases stayed unmatched. CDR1 and CDR2 from the germline V gene are KGHDR and SFDVKD. CDR3 in amino acids: CATRPPPGTSGFNEQFF. DNA of the CDR3: TGTGCCACCAGACCCCCCCCGGGGACTAGCGGTTTCAATGAGCAGTTCTTC.

About this clone itself: Other nucleotide sequences in the sample specify the same CDR3. This sequence joins TRBV5-1 and TRBJ2-3, with a weak D call TRBD1 (5 bases). CDR3 length: 14 amino acids. The germline V and J ends were trimmed by 0 bases and 2 bases, with 7 bases remaining between them. Germline V lookup: CDR1 SGHRS, CDR2 YFSETQ. CDR3 bases: TGCGCCAGCAGCTTGGGGGGCTACACAGATACGCAGTATTTT. It is translated as CASSLGGYTDTQYF.

This sequence joins TRBV4-3 and TRBJ1-1; D might be TRBD1 (5 bases). CDR1 and CDR2 from the germline V gene are LGHNA and YSLEER. Trimming pared 3 bases from V and 4 bases from J, leaving 15 bases between. The CDR3 is 15 residues long. The CDR3 DNA follows: TGCGCCAGCAGCCAGCGAGTTCAGGGTGGCACTGAAGCTTTCTTT. It translates to CASSQRVQGGTEAFF.

This clone was detected only once. J is TRBJ2-7 and V is TRBV12-3 or TRBV12-4, with D hard to call. The V gene lost 8 bases and the J gene lost 0 bases, with 11 bases spanning the gap. This CDR3 has 13 amino acids. CDR3 residues: CASGMAFSYEQYF. The DNA of the CDR3 is TGTGCCAGCGGCATGGCCTTCTCCTACGAGCAGTACTTC.

J is TRBJ2-3 and V is TRBV12-2; the DNA was not compared with TRBD2, the D call given in the table. TRBV12-2 is listed as a pseudogene. This CDR3 contains 18 residues. CDR3 sequence: CASRLESLQGTSTDTQYF. For the CDR3, the DNA is TGTGCAAGTCGCTTAGAGTCCCTACAAGGGACTTCCACAGATACGCAGTATTTT.

J is TRBJ1-2 and V is TRBV5-6; 7 bases match TRBD1. The V gene end was trimmed by 4 bases and the J gene end by 8 bases; junction bases not matched to a gene: 11. The CDR3 is made up of 14 amino acids. The V gene's germline CDR1 is SGHDT and CDR2 YYEEEE. In nucleotides, the CDR3 is TGTGCCAGCAGCGGAACGGACAGGCTTCCCGGCTACACCTTC. As protein: CASSGTDRLPGYTF.

This chain links TRBV28 with TRBJ1-3; D might be TRBD1 (6 bases). The CDR3 consists of 15 residues. V lost 7 bases to trimming and J lost 3 bases, with 16 bases between them. CDR1 is MDHEN, CDR2 SYDVKM, per germline. The CDR3 bases are TGTGCCAGCACCTTAGGGGGACAAGGTGGAAACACCATATATTTT. This sequence encodes CASTLGGQGGNTIYF.

The genes are TRBV2 and TRBJ2-4; TRBD2 aligns across 11 bases. This CDR3 spans 14 amino acids. Germline values: CDR1 SNHLY, CDR2 FYNNEI. Trimming removed 5 bases from V and 6 bases from J; junction bases left unmatched: 3. CDR3 residues: CASSKLAGVNIQYF. The DNA of the CDR3 is TGTGCCAGCAGTAAACTAGCGGGAGTAAACATTCAGTACTTC.

The chain employs TRBV15 and TRBJ2-7; 9 bases fit TRBD1. V shed 3 bases and J 3 bases; nucleotides not matched to a gene: 6. This CDR3 has 15 amino acids. Germline values: CDR1 LNHNV, CDR2 YYDKDF (reference sequence). CDR3 in amino acids: CATSRQTGGHYEQYF. As DNA, the CDR3 is TGTGCCACCAGCAGGCAGACAGGGGGACACTACGAGCAGTACTTC.

The chain joins TRBV2 to TRBJ1-5; 7 positions agree with TRBD1. Germline-derived CDR1 and CDR2 are SNHLY and FYNNEI. The CDR3 is 15 amino acids. V shed 5 bases, J shed 2 bases, and the junction held 6 bases outside the gene matches. CDR3 amino acids: CASSPGGTGNQPQHF. The CDR3 DNA sequence: TGTGCCAGCAGTCCAGGGGGGACAGGCAATCAGCCCCAGCATTTT.

The rearrangement uses TRBV24-1 and TRBJ2-3; 9 nucleotides align to TRBD1. Trimming at V came to 4 bases and at J to 0 bases, leaving 7 bases not matched to a gene. Germline V CDR1 and CDR2: KGHDR, SFDVKD. The CDR3 loop spans 17 amino acids. The CDR3 nucleotides read TGTGCCACCAGTGACGACTACAGGGGGCAGAGCACAGATACGCAGTATTTT. Its protein is CATSDDYRGQSTDTQYF.

The chain employs TRBV3-1 (or the pseudogene TRBV3-2) and TRBJ1-5, with TRBD1 matching 7 bases. CDR1 is LGHDT and CDR2 is YNNKEL in the germline V gene (reference sequence). The CDR3 loop spans 20 amino acids. The V and J ends lost 6 bases and 4 bases, in that order; junction bases with no gene match: 24. The CDR3 DNA is TGTGCCAGCAGTCGTACACGACACTCTCTAGGGGGCGCGCAGAATCAGCCCCAGCATTTT. Protein: CASSRTRHSLGGAQNQPQHF.

The chain has TRBV4-3 and TRBJ2-1; TRBD2 aligns across 14 bases. There are 15 residues in the CDR3. Germline V gene data show CDR1 as LGHNA and CDR2 as YSLEER. The ends lost 4 bases at V and 8 bases at J; junction bases unmatched: 4. CDR3 in amino acids: CASSPGTSGSDEQFF. CDR3 nucleotide sequence: TGCGCCAGCAGCCCCGGGACTAGCGGGAGTGATGAGCAGTTCTTC.

The chain combines TRBV28 with TRBJ1-4, with TRBD1 identical over 9 bases. V was clipped by 5 bases and J by 8 bases; unmatched bases: 9. The CDR3 totals 15 residues. Per the germline V gene, CDR1 is MDHEN and CDR2 is SYDVKM. This CDR3 reads CASSLPGTGREKLFF. The CDR3 DNA follows: TGTGCCAGCAGTCTACCCGGGACAGGGCGGGAAAAACTGTTTTTT.

V and J are TRBV28 and TRBJ2-2; D is perhaps TRBD1 (6 bases). Germline CDR1 and CDR2: MDHEN and SYDVKM. This CDR3 region has 13 residues. The V end was cut by 6 bases, the J end by 5 bases, with 10 bases between. CDR3 in DNA: TGTGCCAGCAGGCCGCAGGGGACCGGGGAGCTGTTTTTT. This encodes CASRPQGTGELFF.

The V call is TRBV23-1, the J call TRBJ1-5; 8 bases fit TRBD1. Being an ORF, TRBV23-1 has a function that is uncertain. V was clipped by 3 bases and J by 5 bases; unmatched bases: 9. There are 16 residues in the CDR3. CDR3 DNA sequence: TGCGCCAGCAGTCACTACGGACAGGGATTTTATCAGCCCCAGCATTTT. This encodes CASSHYGQGFYQPQHF.

The chain is built from TRBV7-2 and TRBJ2-7; D possibly corresponds to TRBD2 (6 bases). Trimming left V 1 base short and J 1 base short, with 14 bases between. This CDR3 comprises 16 residues. Germline V CDR1 and CDR2: SGHTA, FQGNSA. CDR3 protein: CASSLVIGRGSYEQYF. The DNA for the CDR3 is TGTGCCAGCAGCTTAGTTATCGGGAGAGGGTCCTACGAGCAGTACTTC.

V gene TRBV19 combines with J gene TRBJ2-2; D may be TRBD2 (6 bases). The CDR3 loop spans 14 amino acids. Trimming pared 6 bases from V and 0 bases from J, leaving 8 bases between. Germline V gene lookup returns CDR1 LNHDA and CDR2 SQIVND (reference sequence). Written as DNA, the CDR3 is TGTGCCAGTAGATCGGGGGCGAACACCGGGGAGCTGTTTTTT. Translating it yields CASRSGANTGELFF. Based on the CDR3 plus reference TRBV19 and TRBJ2-2, the full variable domain is DGGITQSPKYLFRKEGQNVTLSCEQNLNHDAMYWYRQDPGQGLRLIYYSQIVNDFQKGDIAEGYSVSREKKESFPLTVTSAQKNPTAFYLCASRSGANTGELFFGEGSRLTVL.

V and J are TRBV4-3 and TRBJ2-2, with D possibly matching TRBD2 (6 bases). V gave up 0 bases and J gave up 1 base, with 15 bases separating them. Germline CDR1 is LGHNA and CDR2 is YSLEER. The CDR3 is made up of 18 amino acids. The CDR3 sequence: CASSQDRRRAGNTGELFF. The CDR3 nucleotides are TGCGCCAGCAGCCAAGATCGTCGTAGAGCGGGGAACACCGGGGAGCTGTTTTTT.

The J gene is TRBJ2-1, the V gene TRBV7-3; the match to TRBD2 covers 16 bases. The trim removed 5 bases at V and 5 bases at J, leaving 9 bases unmatched. The CDR3 spans 18 residues. The germline CDR1 and CDR2 sequences are SGHTA and FQGTGA. CDR3 nucleotides: TGTGCCAGCAGCCCGGGACTAGCGGGAGGGCCTTACGACAATGAGCAGTTCTTC. Its protein product is CASSPGLAGGPYDNEQFF.

The CDR3 here is CASSTDSGTYGYTF. The CDR3 coding sequence is TGTGCCAGTAGTACGGACAGCGGGACCTATGGCTACACCTTC. The chain employs TRBV19 and TRBJ1-2; D is possibly TRBD1 (6 bases). The CDR3 contains 14 residues. Germline CDR1 and CDR2: LNHDA and SQIVND (reference sequence). Deletions cut 4 bases from V and 4 bases from J, with 13 bases between.

The rearrangement links TRBV7-8 to TRBJ2-7; D remains ambiguous. V was clipped by 3 bases and J by 5 bases, with 11 bases between them. The CDR3 length is 13 residues. The V gene's germline CDR1 is SGHVS and CDR2 FQNEAQ. CDR3 nucleotides: TGTGCCAGCAGCTTCGGGTTGGAAAACGAGCAGTACTTC. The encoded protein is CASSFGLENEQYF.

The gene calls are TRBV28 and TRBJ2-5; tentatively, D is TRBD1 (5 bases). V shed 2 bases and J shed 3 bases, with 22 bases lying between them. The CDR3 runs to 18 residues. The germline V gene encodes CDR1 MDHEN and CDR2 SYDVKM. The CDR3 loop reads CASSLVVFQGKLKETQYF. CDR3 DNA: TGTGCCAGCAGTTTAGTGGTCTTCCAGGGAAAGCTAAAAGAGACCCAGTACTTC.

CDR3 DNA sequence: TGTGCCAGCAGCTTAGGGGGGTTGAGCACTGAAGCTTTCTTT. Translation gives CASSLGGLSTEAFF. The chain combines TRBV7-3 with TRBJ1-1; possible D gene TRBD1, 5 bases. CDR1 SGHTA and CDR2 FQGTGA come from the germline V gene. V dropped 2 bases and J dropped 4 bases, with 11 bases sitting between them. CDR3 length: 14 amino acids.

The V call is TRBV7-8, the J call TRBJ1-2, with a weak D call TRBD1 (6 bases). Germline CDR1 is SGHVS and CDR2 is FQNEAQ. The CDR3 has 17 amino acids. The V and J ends lost 4 bases and 1 base respectively, with 19 bases between them. The CDR3 bases are TGTGCCAGCAGCTCAACTACAGGGTCCCTCCTTAACTATGGCTACACCTTC. This gives the protein CASSSTTGSLLNYGYTF.

With regard to this clone: This sample includes further DNA sequences coding for the same CDR3. The V call is TRBV11-2, the J call TRBJ2-3; 9 positions agree with TRBD1. From germline, CDR1 is SGHAT and CDR2 FQNNGV. The J segment lost 0 bases and the V segment lost 5 bases, leaving 3 bases of the junction unmatched. The length of the CDR3 is 15 residues. The CDR3 region has the DNA TGTGCCAGCAGCCCCGGACAGGGGAGCACAGATACGCAGTATTTT. It specifies CASSPGQGSTDTQYF.

CDR3: CASSLRTGGLDTQYF. CDR3 DNA sequence: TGTGCCAGCAGCTTGAGGACAGGGGGCTTAGATACGCAGTATTTT. The chain combines TRBV5-4 with TRBJ2-3, with 11 nucleotides matching TRBD1. V lost 1 base to trimming and J lost 5 bases; unmatched junction nucleotides: 3. The CDR3 is 15 residues long. Germline CDR1 and CDR2: SGHNT and YYREEE (reference sequence).

The chain employs TRBV4-2 and TRBJ1-2, with 7 bases identical to TRBD1. This CDR3 contains 15 residues. Germline V CDR1 and CDR2: LGHNA, YNFKEQ. J lost 2 bases, V lost 0 bases, and 3 bases had no gene match. The CDR3 spells CASSQDSGQNYGYTF. The CDR3 DNA follows: TGTGCCAGCAGCCAAGATTCGGGACAGAACTATGGCTACACCTTC.